Presented here are 30 T cell receptor beta chains from one specimen sequenced in a study of cytomegalovirus exposure and HLA in healthy donors. With 60 Vbeta and 13 Jbeta primers, the PCR was carried out. Clones were sequenced by immunoSEQ multiplex PCR, and TCRdb holds only the in-frame ones, with some missing. Of about 130,000 clones in the sample, 76% were seen once. Sequencing was carried out using PBMCs. Receptors originate from a man aged 45-65 years in good health and CMV-seronegative.

This clone was counted only a few times. This sequence joins TRBV5-1 and TRBJ1-3; D unclear. The CDR3 sequence is 16 residues long. Trimming shortened V by 0 bases and J by 0 bases, and 10 bases separated the two germline ends. The germline V gene has CDR1 SGHRS and CDR2 YFSETQ. CDR3 nucleotides: TGCGCCAGCAGCTTGGGAGCCGGTAACTCTGGAAACACCATATATTTT. It codes for CASSLGAGNSGNTIYF.

This rearrangement joins TRBV9 to TRBJ2-1; D might be TRBD2 (5 bases). Germline CDR1 and CDR2: SGDLS and YYNGEE. V shed 5 bases and J shed 0 bases, with 12 bases lying between them. The length of the CDR3 is 15 residues. The CDR3 reads CASSSTGSSYNEQFF. The CDR3 coding sequence is TGTGCCAGCAGTTCTACGGGGAGCTCCTACAATGAGCAGTTCTTC.

The gene calls are TRBV7-2 and TRBJ2-5, with a tentative D call TRBD2 (6 bases). In germline, CDR1 is SGHTA, CDR2 FQGNSA. The CDR3 is 14 residues long. Trimming removed 7 bases from V and 5 bases from J, with 17 bases in between. The CDR3 nucleotides read TGTGCCAGCAACCTAAATCACGGAGGGGAGACCCAGTACTTC. Its translation is CASNLNHGGETQYF.

The V call is TRBV11-2, the J call TRBJ2-7, with a weak D call TRBD1 (5 bases). V was clipped by 1 base and J by 6 bases, with 13 bases between them. The CDR3 has 14 residues. Germline V gene data show CDR1 as SGHAT and CDR2 as FQNNGV. CDR3 amino acids: CASSLGAGRGEQYV. The CDR3 coding sequence is TGTGCCAGCAGCTTAGGGGCAGGGCGAGGCGAGCAGTACGTC.

The chain links TRBV11-1 to TRBJ2-1; no clear D. Germline CDR1 reads SGHAT; CDR2 reads FQDESV (reference sequence). Trimming left V 8 bases short and J 4 bases short, with 9 bases between. This CDR3 has 12 residues. CDR3 amino acids: CASGHTYNEQFF. In nucleotides, the CDR3 is TGTGCCAGCGGGCACACTTACAATGAGCAGTTCTTC.

This clone has a single count. The V call is TRBV7-6, the J call TRBJ1-2, with D uncertain. Trimming stripped 1 base from V and 8 bases from J, with 11 bases between. CDR3 length: 13 amino acids. Germline V lookup: CDR1 SGHVS, CDR2 FNYEAQ. CDR3 region: CASSLVGSRGYTF. The CDR3 bases are TGTGCCAGCAGCTTAGTGGGCTCACGAGGCTACACCTTC.

Here the CDR3 DNA reads TGTGCCAGCAGTAGCTTGACAGGGGAAGAGACCCAGTACTTC. Its translation is CASSSLTGEETQYF. V gene TRBV2 combines with J gene TRBJ2-5, with 8 bases fitting TRBD1. This CDR3 spans 14 amino acids. Trimming took 5 bases from V and 3 from J; bases not matched to a gene: 5. Germline V gene lookup returns CDR1 SNHLY and CDR2 FYNNEI. Based on the CDR3 plus reference TRBV2 and TRBJ2-5, the full variable domain is EPEVTQTPSHQVTQMGQEVILRCVPISNHLYFYWYRQILGQKVEFLVSFYNNEISEKSEIFDDQFSVERPDGSNFTLKIRSTKLEDSAMYFCASSSLTGEETQYFGPGTRLLVL.

In this sample, this clone turned up a few times. This sequence joins TRBV6-4 and TRBJ1-1; D possibly corresponds to TRBD1 (6 bases). This CDR3 is built from 13 residues. CDR1 is MRHNA, CDR2 SNTAGT, per germline. With 6 bases removed from V and 6 bases from J, the gap between germline ends came to 14 bases. The CDR3 reads CASRSQGTAEAFF. The CDR3 DNA sequence: TGTGCCAGCAGGTCACAGGGTACCGCTGAAGCTTTCTTT.

This clone was detected a few times. The CDR3 spells CASRRIGSQETQYF. In DNA, the CDR3 is TGTGCAAGTCGCCGAATCGGGTCCCAAGAGACCCAGTACTTC. The chain is built from TRBV12-2 and TRBJ2-5; TRBD2, as called in the table, went unchecked against the DNA. TRBV12-2 is assigned pseudogene status. CDR3 length equals 14 residues.

This chain joins TRBV6-5 and TRBJ1-1, with D possibly matching TRBD1 (6 bases). The CDR3 spans 14 residues. Trimming cost V 6 bases and J 5 bases, with 16 bases left between them. CDR1 and CDR2 from the germline V gene are MNHEY and SVGAGI. CDR3: CASREDSLGTEAFF. The CDR3 DNA is TGTGCCAGCAGAGAGGACAGTCTAGGTACTGAAGCTTTCTTT.

This rearrangement joins TRBV6-5 to TRBJ1-3; TRBD1 matches 10 bases. This CDR3 contains 15 residues. V shed 5 bases and J 2 bases; nucleotides not matched to a gene: 3. CDR1 is MNHEY and CDR2 is SVGAGI in the germline V gene. The CDR3 is CASSPGTGAGNTIYF. The CDR3 region has the DNA TGTGCCAGCAGTCCTGGGACAGGGGCTGGAAACACCATATATTTT.

This clone was seen only a few times. This sequence joins TRBV4-1 and TRBJ1-3; D is ambiguous. Deletions cut 1 base from V and 2 bases from J, with 12 bases between. The CDR3 sequence is 16 residues long. Germline V gene lookup returns CDR1 MGHRA and CDR2 YSYEKL. The CDR3 loop reads CASSQVFYFTGNTIYF. As DNA, the CDR3 is TGCGCCAGCAGCCAAGTTTTCTACTTTACTGGAAACACCATATATTTT.

The rearrangement joins TRBV13 to TRBJ2-3, with a weak D call TRBD1 (5 bases). The germline V and J ends were trimmed by 0 bases and 5 bases, with 21 bases remaining between them. This CDR3 has 18 amino acids. The V gene's germline CDR1 is PRHDT and CDR2 FYEKMQ (reference sequence). The DNA of the CDR3 is TGTGCCAGCAGCTTAGGTCCCCAGGGCTTCTCCCCTGAAGATACGCAGTATTTT. Translating it yields CASSLGPQGFSPEDTQYF.

The gene calls are TRBV28 and TRBJ2-7; 13 bases match TRBD2. Germline CDR1 MDHEN, CDR2 SYDVKM. CDR3 length: 15 residues. Trimming at V came to 5 bases and at J to 5 bases, leaving 6 bases not matched to a gene. The CDR3 DNA follows: TGTGCCAGCAGTACGGGACTAGCGGGGTGGAACGAGCAGTACGTC. Its protein is CASSTGLAGWNEQYV.

V gene TRBV18 combines with J gene TRBJ1-1, with D perhaps matching TRBD1 (5 bases). Per germline, CDR1 KGHSH and CDR2 LQKENI. Trimming took 4 bases from V and 6 from J, leaving 12 bases between them. CDR3 length equals 13 residues. The CDR3 DNA reads as TGTGCCAGCTCACGGGGGGAGGATTCTGAAGCTTTCTTT. Protein product: CASSRGEDSEAFF.

The DNA for the CDR3 is TGTGCCAGCAGTGTTGAGATTAACTATGGCTACACCTTC. Translated, it gives CASSVEINYGYTF. The chain joins TRBV6-1 to TRBJ1-2; D ambiguous. This CDR3 region has 13 residues. Trimming left V 4 bases short and J 1 base short, with 7 bases between. Germline V CDR1 and CDR2: MNHNS, SASEGT.

This clone was counted only a few times. The chain has TRBV4-3 and TRBJ2-5; 9 nucleotides line up with TRBD2. With 1 base clipped from V and 4 bases from J, the junction kept 4 bases outside the gene matches. This CDR3 has 15 residues. Germline V CDR1 and CDR2: LGHNA, YSLEER. This chain's CDR3 is CASSQGGSGGETQYF. CDR3 sequence (DNA): TGCGCCAGCAGCCAAGGGGGTAGCGGGGGAGAGACCCAGTACTTC.

The J gene is TRBJ2-7, the V gene TRBV7-2; 7 nucleotides match TRBD1. The germline V gene encodes CDR1 SGHTA and CDR2 FQGNSA. The CDR3 runs 15 residues. The trim removed 5 bases at V and 0 bases at J, leaving 7 bases unmatched. The CDR3 sequence is CASSPRQGYSYEQYF. The DNA of the CDR3 is TGTGCCAGCAGCCCCAGACAGGGCTACTCCTACGAGCAGTACTTC. Using reference TRBV7-2 and TRBJ2-7 for the parts outside the CDR3, the full variable domain is GAGVSQSPSNKVTEKGKDVELRCDPISGHTALYWYRQSLGQGLEFLIYFQGNSAPDKSGLPSDRFSAERTGGSVSTLTIQRTQQEDSAVYLCASSPRQGYSYEQYFGPGTRLTVT.

This clone was seen more than once but under ten times. J is TRBJ1-6 and V is TRBV10-3, with no clear D. Trimming cost V 2 bases and J 10 bases, with 21 bases left between them. Per the germline V gene, CDR1 is ENHRY and CDR2 is SYGVKD. The CDR3 is made up of 17 amino acids. The CDR3 DNA reads TGTGCCATCAGTGAGGGCCGAGGCCCAAGTTACTTATCACCCCTCCACTTT. Translating gives CAISEGRGPSYLSPLHF.

The chain links TRBV6-1 to TRBJ2-1; D not certain. The germline V gene encodes CDR1 MNHNS and CDR2 SASEGT. V shed 6 bases and J shed 4 bases, with 13 bases lying between them. The CDR3 loop spans 14 amino acids. Written as DNA, the CDR3 is TGTGCCAGCAGAACTACCCCCCAATACAATGAGCAGTTCTTC. Residues: CASRTTPQYNEQFF.

This clone came up a few times. The gene calls are TRBV5-6 and TRBJ1-4; TRBD1 is a possible D gene (5 bases). The CDR3 consists of 15 residues. Deletions cut 3 bases from V and 6 bases from J, with 15 bases between. Germline values: CDR1 SGHDT, CDR2 YYEEEE. This chain's CDR3 is CASSYRSAGYEKLFF. DNA for the CDR3: TGTGCCAGCAGCTACAGGAGTGCGGGGTATGAAAAACTGTTTTTT.

The rearrangement links TRBV6-1 to TRBJ2-1, with 10 nucleotides matching TRBD2. CDR3 size: 18 residues. V shed 1 base and J 9 bases; nucleotides not matched to a gene: 15. Germline CDR1 reads MNHNS; CDR2 reads SASEGT. CDR3 protein: CASSEGLGGAGGPGEQFF. Here the CDR3 DNA reads TGTGCCAGCAGTGAAGGATTGGGGGGAGCGGGGGGGCCGGGTGAGCAGTTCTTC.

This clone was observed a handful of times. The rearrangement uses TRBV15 and TRBJ2-1; 8 bases fit TRBD1. Germline V gives CDR1 LNHNV, CDR2 YYDKDF (reference sequence). With V trimmed by 1 base and J by 8 bases, 4 bases remained unmatched. This CDR3 has 14 amino acids. CDR3 sequence reads: CATSRGQGSYEQFF. The CDR3, as DNA: TGTGCCACCAGCAGAGGACAGGGGTCGTATGAGCAGTTCTTC.

CDR3: CASTNRGIGSPLHF. CDR3 in DNA: TGTGCCAGCACAAACAGGGGGATCGGTTCACCCCTCCACTTT. The rearrangement links TRBV6-1 to TRBJ1-6, with 8 bases fitting TRBD1. The J segment lost 9 bases and the V segment lost 7 bases, leaving 8 bases of the junction unmatched. Germline V CDR1 and CDR2: MNHNS, SASEGT. CDR3 length: 14 residues.

The chain uses TRBV11-2 and TRBJ2-1; D is perhaps TRBD1 (5 bases). The CDR3 consists of 15 residues. V was clipped by 2 bases and J by 3 bases, with 11 bases between them. The germline V gene has CDR1 SGHAT and CDR2 FQNNGV. The CDR3 spells CASSLRQGSYNEQFF. CDR3 in DNA: TGTGCCAGCAGCTTAAGGCAGGGCAGCTACAATGAGCAGTTCTTC.

This clone was seen only a few times. The chain links TRBV13 to TRBJ2-2, with a tentative D call TRBD1 (6 bases). The germline gives CDR1 PRHDT, CDR2 FYEKMQ (reference sequence). This CDR3 region has 15 residues. V lost 6 bases to trimming and J lost 5 bases, with 16 bases between them. The CDR3 is CASRSAGVRTGELFF. CDR3 in DNA: TGTGCCAGCAGGTCGGCAGGGGTGAGGACCGGGGAGCTGTTTTTT.

This clone has more than one count but fewer than ten. The rearrangement joins TRBV7-6 to TRBJ2-5, with D perhaps TRBD1 (5 bases). V was clipped by 6 bases and J by 5 bases, with 10 bases between them. The CDR3 sequence is 12 residues long. The germline V gene has CDR1 SGHVS and CDR2 FNYEAQ. Here the CDR3 DNA reads TGTGCCAGCAGTATACAGGTGGAGACCCAGTACTTC. This translates into CASSIQVETQYF. The whole variable domain, filled in from reference TRBV7-6 and TRBJ2-5, reads GAGVSQSPRYKVTKRGQDVALRCDPISGHVSLYWYRQALGQGPEFLTYFNYEAQQDKSGLPNDRFSAERPEGSISTLTIQRTEQRDSAMYRCASSIQVETQYFGPGTRLLVL.

The chain couples TRBV7-2 to TRBJ1-6, with D tentatively TRBD1 (5 bases). This CDR3 is built from 16 residues. The V gene lost 2 bases and the J gene lost 6 bases, with 14 bases spanning the gap. Germline values: CDR1 SGHTA, CDR2 FQGNSA. The CDR3 is CASSLSARGVNSPLHF. DNA of the CDR3: TGTGCCAGCAGCTTATCCGCCCGGGGGGTTAATTCACCCCTCCACTTT.

This chain links TRBV4-2 with TRBJ1-4; 8 bases align to TRBD1. Trimming at V came to 0 bases and at J to 8 bases, leaving 11 bases not matched to a gene. The germline V gene has CDR1 LGHNA and CDR2 YNFKEQ. The CDR3 extends over 17 amino acids. Written as DNA, the CDR3 is TGTGCCAGCAGCCAAGATCCAAGAGACAGGGGTTTGGAAAAACTGTTTTTT. This translates into CASSQDPRDRGLEKLFF.

V is TRBV18 and J is TRBJ1-1; no clear D gene. Trimming left V 5 bases short and J 0 bases short, with 7 bases between. There are 13 residues in the CDR3. Germline V gene sequence: CDR1 KGHSH, CDR2 LQKENI. CDR3 loop: CASSTELNTEAFF. The CDR3 nucleotides are TGTGCCAGCTCAACAGAATTGAACACTGAAGCTTTCTTT.